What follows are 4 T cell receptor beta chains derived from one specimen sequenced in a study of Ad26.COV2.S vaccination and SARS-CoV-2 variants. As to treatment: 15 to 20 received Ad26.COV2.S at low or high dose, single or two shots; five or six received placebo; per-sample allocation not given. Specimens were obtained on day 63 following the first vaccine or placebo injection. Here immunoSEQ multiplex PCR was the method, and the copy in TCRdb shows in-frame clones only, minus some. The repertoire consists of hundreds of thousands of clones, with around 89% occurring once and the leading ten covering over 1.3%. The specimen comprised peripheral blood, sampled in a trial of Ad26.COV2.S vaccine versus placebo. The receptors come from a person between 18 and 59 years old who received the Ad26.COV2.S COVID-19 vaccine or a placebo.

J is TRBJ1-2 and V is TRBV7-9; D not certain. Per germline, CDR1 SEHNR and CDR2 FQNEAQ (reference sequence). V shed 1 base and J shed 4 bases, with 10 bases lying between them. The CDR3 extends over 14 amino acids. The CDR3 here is CASSLGVSGYGYTF. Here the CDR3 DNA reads TGTGCCAGCAGCTTAGGGGTTTCGGGCTATGGCTACACCTTC.

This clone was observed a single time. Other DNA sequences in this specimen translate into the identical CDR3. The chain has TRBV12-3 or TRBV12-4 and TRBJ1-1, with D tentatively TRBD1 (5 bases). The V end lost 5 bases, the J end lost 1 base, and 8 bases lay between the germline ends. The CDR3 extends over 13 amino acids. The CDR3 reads CASSLTGNTEAFF. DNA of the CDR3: TGTGCCAGCAGTCTAACAGGGAACACTGAAGCTTTCTTT.

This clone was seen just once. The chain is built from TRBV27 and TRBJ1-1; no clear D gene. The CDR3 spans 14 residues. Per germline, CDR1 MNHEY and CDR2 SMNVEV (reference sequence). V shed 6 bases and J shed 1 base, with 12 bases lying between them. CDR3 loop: CASRSTETNTEAFF. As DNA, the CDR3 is TGTGCCAGCAGATCGACGGAAACGAACACTGAAGCTTTCTTT.

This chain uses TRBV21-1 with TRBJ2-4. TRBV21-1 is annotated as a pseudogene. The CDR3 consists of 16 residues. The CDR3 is CASSKLRSLPLNIQYF. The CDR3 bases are TGTGCCAGCAGCAAACTTCGCTCCTTGCCATTAAACATTCAGTACTTC.